Below, 7 T cell receptor beta chains from the same sample are listed, as sequenced in a study of shared clonotypes between healthy human individuals. TCRdb's table, derived via immunoSEQ multiplex PCR, lists solely in-frame clones and lacks some. Here the sample spans 950,000 to 1,100,000 clones, about 74% being singletons. The specimen was memory CD4+ T cells sorted from blood. Subset given: CD45RA-negative fraction. The receptors shown here come from a man aged 18 to 29 in good health.

This clone has only a few counts. The chain couples TRBV2 to TRBJ1-5; D unclear. From germline, CDR1 is SNHLY and CDR2 FYNNEI. This CDR3 contains 14 residues. Trimming took 4 bases from V and 2 from J, leaving 9 bases between them. CDR3 sequence (DNA): TGTGCCAGCAGTGTCCTCCAGGGCAATCAGCCCCAGCATTTT. Its protein product is CASSVLQGNQPQHF.

The chain links TRBV29-1 to TRBJ1-1, with 10 positions matching TRBD1. CDR3 length: 14 amino acids. The germline V gene encodes CDR1 SQVTM and CDR2 ANQGSEA. Unmatched junction bases numbered 6, after V lost 4 bases and J lost 4 bases. The CDR3 sequence is CSVADRGKGTEAFF. Written as DNA, the CDR3 is TGCAGCGTTGCGGACAGGGGGAAGGGCACTGAAGCTTTCTTT.

The V call is TRBV2, the J call TRBJ2-7; D gene ambiguous. The germline CDR1 and CDR2 sequences are SNHLY and FYNNEI. Trimming cost V 6 bases and J 0 bases, with 6 bases left between them. The CDR3 is 12 residues long. CDR3 sequence (DNA): TGTGCCAGCAGATCCCTCTCCTACGAGCAGTACTTC. It codes for CASRSLSYEQYF. The full variable domain, in which reference TRBV2 and TRBJ2-7 provide the parts outside the CDR3, is EPEVTQTPSHQVTQMGQEVILRCVPISNHLYFYWYRQILGQKVEFLVSFYNNEISEKSEIFDDQFSVERPDGSNFTLKIRSTKLEDSAMYFCASRSLSYEQYFGPGTRLTVT.

The chain is built from TRBV11-2 and TRBJ2-1; 11 positions match TRBD2. Trimming removed 6 bases from V and 8 bases from J; junction bases left unmatched: 9. Germline V CDR1 and CDR2: SGHAT, FQNNGV. The CDR3 is 15 amino acids. CDR3 amino acids: CASSRTSGRYYEQFF. The CDR3 DNA sequence: TGTGCCAGCAGTCGAACTAGCGGGAGATACTATGAGCAGTTCTTC.

The chain joins TRBV7-2 to TRBJ2-7; D gene ambiguous. The germline V gene encodes CDR1 SGHTA and CDR2 FQGNSA. V lost 5 bases and J 4 bases, leaving 9 bases between the germline ends. The CDR3 has 12 amino acids. The CDR3 region is CASSGNGYEQYF. For the CDR3, the DNA is TGTGCCAGCAGCGGAAATGGATACGAGCAGTACTTC.

This clone has a handful of counts. The chain combines TRBV18 with TRBJ1-3; D gene unclear. CDR1 is KGHSH and CDR2 is LQKENI in the germline V gene. The V end lost 3 bases, the J end lost 0 bases, and 9 bases lay between the germline ends. The CDR3 extends over 15 amino acids. The CDR3 nucleotides are TGTGCCAGCTCACCGGACCCTCGCTCTGGAAACACCATATATTTT. Its protein product is CASSPDPRSGNTIYF.

V gene TRBV11-2 combines with J gene TRBJ1-1; D is uncertain. The V and J ends lost 4 bases and 0 bases respectively, with 9 bases between them. The CDR3 length is 14 residues. Germline-derived CDR1 and CDR2 are SGHAT and FQNNGV. The CDR3: CASSSRTVNTEAFF. In DNA, the CDR3 is TGTGCCAGCAGCTCCCGGACGGTGAACACTGAAGCTTTCTTT. Full variable domain (missing parts from reference TRBV11-2 and TRBJ1-1): EAGVAQSPRYKIIEKRQSVAFWCNPISGHATLYWYQQILGQGPKLLIQFQNNGVVDDSQLPKDRFSAERLKGVDSTLKIQPAKLEDSAVYLCASSSRTVNTEAFFGQGTRLTVV.